This TCR beta chain was sequenced for a study of blood T cell repertoires in COVID-19 (dated by TCRdb to the early 2020s). The study in broad terms: Collaborator samples came from the United States, Italy and Spain and covered acute and convalescent phases of COVID-19. The material from the prospective study consisted of cDNA or gDNA derived from T cells, B-cell-depleted T cells, or PBMCs. Subjects who had been exposed to COVID-19, were actively infected with it, or had recovered from it provided the deeply sampled blood TCRbeta repertoires that made up the dataset. A freely available public database, intended as a resource for researchers studying the immune response to SARS-CoV-2, is where the repertoires were released. Samples were obtained from the ongoing ImmuneRACE study (first 160 participants) and from over 1,000 subjects provided by 6 global collaborators. Sample metadata almost always included a de-identified subject ID, COVID-19 status, age in years and sex. Where available, HLA class I and class II types were obtained from metadata supplied by the sample provider rather than from assay-based typing.

Collaborating institutions collected whole blood in K2EDTA tubes following their own protocols. For TCRbeta analysis, collaborator samples were shipped as frozen whole blood, as isolated PBMCs, or as DNA extracted from either sample type. TCRbeta CDR3 regions were amplified from genomic DNA using the immunoSEQ Assay, a bias-controlled multiplex PCR. The study's processing was this. The number of nucleated cells in each sample was estimated from the amplification of reference gene primers within the assay. To quantify the absolute abundance of each unique TCRbeta CDR3 rearrangement, sequence reads were collapsed and filtered. For each sample, productive Simpson clonality was calculated by taking the square root of Simpson's diversity index across productive rearrangements. What TCRdb holds here is the immuneACCESS table cut down to in-frame rearrangements. Part of the clones is not present; checked against another copy, under half of the missing clones reflect an unresolved V gene, and the others are unexplained. From that table come the V and J calls and clone size; the DNA was used to work out D and trimming. A total of about 22,000 clones appear in this sample, about 83% of them only once. 48% of the sample goes to the ten largest clones.

Points on this clone: Its recognized antigen is unknown. No qualities accompany the bases; no much larger clone lies one base away.

Points the paper makes about the study in general: Clinical and demographic metadata were provided uncurated, with the amount varying by source and participant.

This receptor was obtained from a man between 70 and 80 years old with acute or convalescent COVID-19. Sequencing was done on a sample of peripheral blood.

The DNA sequence reads TGTGCCAGCAGCCAAGATCTGACTAGCGGAACCTACGAGCAGTACTTC. Its protein reads: CASSQDLTSGTYEQYF. The chain uses TRBV4-2 and TRBJ2-7; TRBD2 lines up with 9 middle nucleotides. For this chain, trimming is 0 bases at the V end and 2 bases at the J end, and the number of junction bases without a gene match is 5. CDR1 and CDR2 were assigned from the germline V gene as LGHNA and YNFKEQ. The CDR3 covers 16 residues, taking in both the cysteine and the phenylalanine. The entry retains the CDR3 DNA only, 48 bases that are in frame from base 1.